The sequence of this T cell receptor beta chain was determined in a study of T cells in Graves' hyperthyroidism and ophthalmopathy. CDR3 length: 11 residues. The V gene lost 10 bases and the J gene lost 0 bases, with 6 bases spanning the gap. Using RNA transcripts as the source, TCR beta CDR3 regions were amplified. RT-PCR in the first round (using the HTBI primer set) targeted the TCR CDR3. TCRdb re-called the multiplex PCR reads with MiXCR, one entry per CDR3 protein. Found here are around 600,000 distinct CDR3 sequences, 45% of them singletons; the top ten hold 6.5% to 9%. Sequencing was performed on peripheral blood or thyroid tissue (not recorded which). The chain is built from TRBV12-3 or TRBV12-4 and TRBJ1-1; no reliable D call. The receptor was isolated from an adult man with Graves' disease, either hyperthyroidism or ophthalmopathy (not recorded which). CDR3 loop: CAILMNTEAFF. CDR3 coding DNA: TGTGCCATCCTAATGAACACTGAAGCTTTCTTT.